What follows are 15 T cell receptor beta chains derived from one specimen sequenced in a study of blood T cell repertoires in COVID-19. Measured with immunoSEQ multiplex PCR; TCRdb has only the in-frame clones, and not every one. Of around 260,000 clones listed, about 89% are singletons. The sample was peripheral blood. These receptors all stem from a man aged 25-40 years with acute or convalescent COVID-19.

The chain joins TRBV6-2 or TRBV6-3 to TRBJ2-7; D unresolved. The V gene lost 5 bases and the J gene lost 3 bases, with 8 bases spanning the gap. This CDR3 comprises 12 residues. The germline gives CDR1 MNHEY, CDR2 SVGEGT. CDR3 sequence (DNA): TGTGCCAGCAGTATTACATACTACGAGCAGTACTTC. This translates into CASSITYYEQYF.

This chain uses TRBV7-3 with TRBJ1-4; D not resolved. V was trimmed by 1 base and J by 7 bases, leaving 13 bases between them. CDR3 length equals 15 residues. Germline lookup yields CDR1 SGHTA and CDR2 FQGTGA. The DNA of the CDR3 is TGTGCCAGCAGCTTAAGTCCCGTATCCGGTGAAAAACTGTTTTTT. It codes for CASSLSPVSGEKLFF.

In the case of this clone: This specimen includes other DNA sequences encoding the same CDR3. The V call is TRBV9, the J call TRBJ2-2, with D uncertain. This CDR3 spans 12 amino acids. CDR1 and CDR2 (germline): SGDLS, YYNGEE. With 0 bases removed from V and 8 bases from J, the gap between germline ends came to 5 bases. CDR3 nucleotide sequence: TGTGCCAGCAGCGTAGGAGGTGGGGAGCTGTTTTTT. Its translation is CASSVGGGELFF.

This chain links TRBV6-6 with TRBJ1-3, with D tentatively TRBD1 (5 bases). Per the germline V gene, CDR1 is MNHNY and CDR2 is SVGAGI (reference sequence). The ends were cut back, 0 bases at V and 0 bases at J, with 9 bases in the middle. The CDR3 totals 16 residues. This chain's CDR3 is CASSYSTGGSGNTIYF. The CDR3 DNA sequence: TGTGCCAGCAGTTACTCTACGGGGGGCTCTGGAAACACCATATATTTT.

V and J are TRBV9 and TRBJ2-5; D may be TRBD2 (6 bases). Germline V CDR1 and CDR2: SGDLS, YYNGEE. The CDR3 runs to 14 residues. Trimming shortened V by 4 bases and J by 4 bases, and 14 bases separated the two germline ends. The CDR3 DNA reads TGTGCCAGCAGCTTGACTAGTTGGGGAGAGACCCAGTACTTC. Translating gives CASSLTSWGETQYF.

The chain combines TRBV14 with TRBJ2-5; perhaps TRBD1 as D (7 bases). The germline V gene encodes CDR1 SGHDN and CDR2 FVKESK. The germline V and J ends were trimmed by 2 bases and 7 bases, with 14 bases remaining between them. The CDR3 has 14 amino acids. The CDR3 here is CASSQLGTAGTQYF. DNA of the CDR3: TGTGCCAGCAGCCAACTCGGGACAGCGGGGACCCAGTACTTC. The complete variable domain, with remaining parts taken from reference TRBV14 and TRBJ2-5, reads EAGVTQFPSHSVIEKGQTVTLRCDPISGHDNLYWYRRVMGKEIKFLLHFVKESKQDESGMPNNRFLAERTGGTYSTLKVQPAELEDSGVYFCASSQLGTAGTQYFGPGTRLLVL.

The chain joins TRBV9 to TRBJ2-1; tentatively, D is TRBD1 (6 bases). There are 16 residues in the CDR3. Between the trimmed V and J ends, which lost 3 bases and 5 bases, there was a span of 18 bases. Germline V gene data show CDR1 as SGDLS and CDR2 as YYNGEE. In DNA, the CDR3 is TGTGCCAGCAGCGCCTACCACGGGACACAGAACAATGAGCAGTTCTTC. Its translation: CASSAYHGTQNNEQFF.

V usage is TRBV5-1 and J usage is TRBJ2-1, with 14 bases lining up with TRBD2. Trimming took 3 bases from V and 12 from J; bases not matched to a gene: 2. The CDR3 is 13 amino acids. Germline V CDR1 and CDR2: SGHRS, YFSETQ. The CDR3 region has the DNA TGCGCCAGCAGCTCCGGGACTAGCGGGGGGCAGTTCTTC. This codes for CASSSGTSGGQFF.

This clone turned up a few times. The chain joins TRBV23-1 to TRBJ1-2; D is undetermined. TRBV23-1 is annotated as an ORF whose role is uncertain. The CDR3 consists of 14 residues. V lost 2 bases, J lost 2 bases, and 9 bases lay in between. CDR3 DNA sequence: TGCGCCAGCAGTCAAAGAGGATTAAACTATGGCTACACCTTC. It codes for CASSQRGLNYGYTF.

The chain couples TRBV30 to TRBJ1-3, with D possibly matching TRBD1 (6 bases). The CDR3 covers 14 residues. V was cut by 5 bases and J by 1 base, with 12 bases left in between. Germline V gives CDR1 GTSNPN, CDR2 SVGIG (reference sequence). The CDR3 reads CAWARGLSGNTIYF. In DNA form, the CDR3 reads TGTGCCTGGGCCAGGGGTTTGTCTGGAAACACCATATATTTT.

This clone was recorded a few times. In DNA form, the CDR3 reads TGTGCCACCAGCAGAGAACAGGGAAGTCGACAGCCCCAGCATTTT. Protein: CATSREQGSRQPQHF. The gene calls are TRBV15 and TRBJ1-5; D may be TRBD1 (6 bases). The CDR3 contains 15 residues. Germline V lookup: CDR1 LNHNV, CDR2 YYDKDF (reference sequence). V dropped 0 bases and J dropped 7 bases, with 13 bases sitting between them.

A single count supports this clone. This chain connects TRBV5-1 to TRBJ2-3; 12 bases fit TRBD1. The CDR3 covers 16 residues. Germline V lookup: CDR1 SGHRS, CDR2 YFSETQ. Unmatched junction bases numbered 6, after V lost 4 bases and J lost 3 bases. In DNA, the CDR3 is TGCGCCAGCAGCCGACGGGACAGGGGGCGGACAGATACGCAGTATTTT. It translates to CASSRRDRGRTDTQYF.

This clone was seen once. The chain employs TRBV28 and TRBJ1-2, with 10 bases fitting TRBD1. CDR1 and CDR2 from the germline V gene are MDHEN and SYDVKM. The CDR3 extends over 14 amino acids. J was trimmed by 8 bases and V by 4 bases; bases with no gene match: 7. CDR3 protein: CASSWDRGGQGYTF. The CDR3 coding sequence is TGTGCCAGCAGTTGGGACAGGGGAGGGCAGGGCTACACCTTC.

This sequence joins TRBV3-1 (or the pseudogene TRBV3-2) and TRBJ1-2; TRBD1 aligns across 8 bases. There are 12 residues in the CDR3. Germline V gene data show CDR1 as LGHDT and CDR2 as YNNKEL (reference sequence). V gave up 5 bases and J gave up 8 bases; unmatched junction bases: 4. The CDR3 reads CASSLQGGGYTF. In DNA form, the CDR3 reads TGTGCCAGCAGCTTACAGGGGGGCGGCTACACCTTC.

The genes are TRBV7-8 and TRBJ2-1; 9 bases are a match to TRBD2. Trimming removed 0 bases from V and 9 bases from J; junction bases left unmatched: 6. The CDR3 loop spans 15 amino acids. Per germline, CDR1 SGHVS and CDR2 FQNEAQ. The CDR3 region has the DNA TGTGCCAGCAGCTTAGCTGCGGGGGGGCAATCTGAGCAGTTCTTC. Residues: CASSLAAGGQSEQFF.